Presented here are 8 T cell receptor beta chains from one specimen sequenced in a study of human T cells and chemical hapten exposure. Indicated time point: patch test 2, 6 weeks after DPC sensitization. Treatment here: therapeutic diphenylcyclopropenone sensitization with weekly scalp DPC. TCRdb re-analysed the RACE reads in MiXCR, keeping a single row per CDR3 protein. Counted here are about 140,000 distinct CDR3 sequences, 10% to 15% occurring once; the ten biggest clones make up 1.1% to 1.5%. Sequenced material: whole blood, taken in connection with sensitization to the hapten diphenylcyclopropenone (DPC). The receptor source for this set is a woman in her fifties or sixties with alopecia areata. Some clones in this sample may be carry-over from other donors' samples.

This clonotype was counted many times. V is TRBV27 and J is TRBJ2-7; perhaps TRBD2 as D (6 bases). CDR1 is MNHEY and CDR2 is SMNVEV in the germline V gene (reference sequence). The length of the CDR3 is 13 residues. Trimming removed 6 bases at V and 6 bases at J, with 15 bases between. The CDR3 DNA is TGTGCCAGCAGAGGGCGGGGAAGGGGCGAGCAGTACTTC. The encoded protein is CASRGRGRGEQYF.

This clonotype appeared many times. The J gene is TRBJ2-3, the V gene TRBV7-6, with TRBD2 identical over 12 bases. V lost 4 bases, J lost 0 bases, and 2 bases stayed unmatched. The CDR3 runs to 16 residues. CDR1 is SGHVS, CDR2 FNYEAQ, per germline. The CDR3 coding sequence is TGTGCCAGCAGCTCCGGGACTAGCGGGAGCACAGATACGCAGTATTTT. Amino acid sequence: CASSSGTSGSTDTQYF.

In this sample, this clonotype turned up many times. The chain joins TRBV4-3 to TRBJ2-3, with D tentatively TRBD1 or TRBD2 (5 bases each). Between the trimmed V and J ends, which lost 0 bases and 5 bases, there was a span of 18 bases. The CDR3 covers 17 residues. The germline V gene encodes CDR1 LGHNA and CDR2 YSLEER. The CDR3 region is CASSQDFGGTRGDTQYF. The CDR3 nucleotides read TGCGCCAGCAGCCAAGATTTTGGAGGAACAAGGGGAGATACGCAGTATTTT.

The V call is TRBV6-6, the J call TRBJ1-5; 7 bases map to TRBD1. CDR1 and CDR2 (germline): MNHNY, SVGAGI (reference sequence). Trimming cost V 2 bases and J 2 bases; bases outside gene matches: 6. CDR3 length: 16 residues. Written as DNA, the CDR3 is TGTGCCAGCAGTTACCCTCAGGGGGAGGGCAATCAGCCCCAGCATTTT. Protein product: CASSYPQGEGNQPQHF.

This clonotype was seen more than once but under ten times. The chain couples TRBV5-4 to TRBJ2-7, with TRBD2 identical over 9 bases. Germline CDR1 reads SGHNT; CDR2 reads YYREEE (reference sequence). Trimming cost V 4 bases and J 7 bases; bases outside gene matches: 18. CDR3 size: 17 residues. Here the CDR3 reads CASSPPPKAGGPEEQYF. The CDR3 nucleotides are TGTGCCAGCAGCCCCCCTCCTAAGGCGGGAGGGCCAGAAGAGCAGTACTTC.

CDR3 DNA sequence: TGTGCCAGCAGTGGAGGGACGAGGTATGGCTACACCTTC. This encodes CASSGGTRYGYTF. The chain employs TRBV28 and TRBJ1-2; weak D call: TRBD1 (5 bases). The CDR3 is 13 residues long. Deletions cut 5 bases from V and 5 bases from J, with 12 bases between. Germline V lookup: CDR1 MDHEN, CDR2 SYDVKM.

The chain links TRBV5-6 to TRBJ1-2, with D unresolved. The CDR3 length is 13 residues. From germline, CDR1 is SGHDT and CDR2 YYEEEE. Deletions cut 3 bases from V and 5 bases from J, with 11 bases between. The CDR3 region is CASSSGVYYGYTF. In DNA, the CDR3 is TGTGCCAGCAGCTCGGGAGTTTATTATGGCTACACCTTC.

The chain combines TRBV7-9 with TRBJ2-7; D gene uncertain. V was clipped by 0 bases and J by 6 bases, with 6 bases between them. In germline, CDR1 is SEHNR, CDR2 FQNEAQ (reference sequence). The CDR3 sequence is 12 residues long. This chain's CDR3 is CASSLATVEQYF. The CDR3 DNA sequence: TGTGCCAGCAGCTTAGCGACGGTCGAGCAGTACTTC.